This is a list of T cell receptor beta chains from one sample in a study of blood T cell repertoires in COVID-19. Produced via immunoSEQ multiplex PCR; TCRdb's table is partial and in-frame only. The data hold roughly 280,000 clones, with approximately 89% observed a single time. The source material was PBMCs or T cells enriched from blood (not recorded which). The receptors originated from a woman aged 55-70 years who had recovered from COVID-19. The CDR3 runs from the conserved cysteine through the conserved F or W. A D gene is named only where the DNA matches it firmly. Only some rows state a clone size, as once, few, many or a class for expanded clones.

j_call v_call clone_size d_call cdr3_aa cdr3_nt
TRBJ2-7 TRBV19 . TRBD1 CASSRGQEVDEQYF TGTGCCAGTAGTAGGGGACAGGAAGTGGACGAGCAGTACTTC
TRBJ2-3 TRBV30 . TRBD2 CAWGLAGGRSDTQYF TGTGCCTGGGGACTAGCGGGGGGGCGATCAGATACGCAGTATTTT
TRBJ2-7 TRBV18 . TRBD1 CASSPWDRLYEQYF TGTGCCAGCTCACCATGGGACAGACTCTACGAGCAGTACTTC
TRBJ2-7 TRBV6-5 . TRBD2 CASSYLSGGESEQYF TGTGCCAGCAGTTACTTAAGCGGGGGAGAAAGCGAGCAGTACTTC
TRBJ1-5 TRBV24-1 . . CATSDRQLNQPQHF TGTGCCACCAGTGATAGACAGCTCAATCAGCCCCAGCATTTT
TRBJ1-1 TRBV29-1 . . CSVDSAGREAFF TGCAGCGTTGACTCGGCAGGGCGTGAAGCTTTCTTT
TRBJ1-5 TRBV19 . . CASRAQGSESNQPQHF TGTGCCAGTAGAGCCCAGGGGAGCGAAAGCAATCAGCCCCAGCATTTT
TRBJ1-2 TRBV27 . TRBD1 CASRSGTGLNGYTF TGTGCCAGCAGGTCGGGGACAGGCCTCAATGGCTACACCTTC
TRBJ1-1 TRBV2 . TRBD1 CASSNSRGRGGTEAFF TGTGCCAGCAGCAACTCCAGGGGGCGTGGGGGGACTGAAGCTTTCTTT
TRBJ1-2 TRBV24-1 . . CATSTAGLGYGYTF TGTGCCACCAGCACAGCGGGACTAGGCTATGGCTACACCTTC
TRBJ2-5 TRBV10-3 . TRBD1 CATSTGDQETQYF TGTGCCACCTCCACAGGGGACCAAGAGACCCAGTACTTC
TRBJ2-7 TRBV4-1 . . CASSQGQVPYEQYF TGCGCCAGCAGCCAGGGGCAGGTCCCCTACGAGCAGTACTTC
TRBJ1-3 TRBV28 . . CASGSESQQGPSGNTIYF TGTGCCAGCGGTTCCGAAAGTCAACAGGGACCCTCTGGAAACACCATATATTTT
TRBJ2-7 TRBV29-1 . TRBD1 CSVTGTGSYEQYF TGCAGCGTAACCGGGACAGGCTCCTACGAGCAGTACTTC
TRBJ2-5 TRBV3-1/TRBV3-2 once . CASSLQGRGETQYF TGTGCCAGCAGCCTACAGGGGCGGGGAGAGACCCAGTACTTC
TRBJ1-5 TRBV28 . . CASSLGPRSNQPQHF TGTGCCAGCAGCTTGGGGCCCCGAAGCAATCAGCCCCAGCATTTT
TRBJ2-3 TRBV24-1 . TRBD2 CATGGGSTDTQYF TGTGCCACCGGGGGGGGGAGCACAGATACGCAGTATTTT
TRBJ2-3 TRBV13 once TRBD1 CASRGTGMGSTDTQYF TGTGCCAGCAGGGGGACAGGGATGGGGAGCACAGATACGCAGTATTTT
TRBJ1-1 TRBV29-1 . . CSTSGTPNTEAFF TGCAGCACTTCCGGGACACCGAACACTGAAGCTTTCTTT
TRBJ2-1 TRBV11-2 . . CASSNRGSSYNEQFF TGTGCCAGCAGCAACAGAGGGAGCTCCTACAATGAGCAGTTCTTC
TRBJ1-3 TRBV12-5 . . CASWRGSGNTIYF TGTGCCTCCTGGAGGGGCTCTGGAAACACCATATATTTT
TRBJ1-5 TRBV27 . . CASSLVRGRNQPQHF TGTGCCAGCAGTTTAGTCAGGGGTCGCAATCAGCCCCAGCATTTT
TRBJ1-2 TRBV28 few TRBD1 CASSPHGGQGAYGYTF TGTGCCAGCAGTCCCCATGGGGGACAGGGGGCCTATGGCTACACCTTC
TRBJ1-1 TRBV24-1 . . CATSATQGPNTEAFF TGTGCCACCAGTGCCACGCAGGGGCCGAACACTGAAGCTTTCTTT
TRBJ1-1 TRBV5-1 . TRBD1 CASSLVATGGLNTEAFF TGCGCCAGCAGCTTGGTGGCGACAGGGGGCTTGAACACTGAAGCTTTCTTT
TRBJ2-2 TRBV6-7 . TRBD2 CASRTSGRWYTGELFF TGTGCCAGCAGAACTAGCGGGAGGTGGTACACCGGGGAGCTGTTTTTT
TRBJ2-1 TRBV29-1 . TRBD2 CSVHIAGANPSYNEQFF TGCAGCGTTCACATAGCGGGGGCGAATCCGTCCTACAATGAGCAGTTCTTC
TRBJ2-4 TRBV28 . TRBD2 CASSPHGLAGVGKNIQYF TGTGCCAGCAGTCCCCACGGACTAGCGGGAGTCGGCAAAAACATTCAGTACTTC
TRBJ1-1 TRBV5-1 . . CASSLDRVVNTEAFF TGCGCCAGCAGCTTGGACAGGGTGGTTAACACTGAAGCTTTCTTT
TRBJ2-2 TRBV5-1 . . CASSLPGGINTGELFF TGCGCCAGCAGCTTACCCGGAGGGATTAACACCGGGGAGCTGTTTTTT
TRBJ1-3 TRBV7-2 . . CASTRPGSSGNTIYF TGTGCCAGCACCAGACCGGGAAGCTCTGGAAACACCATATATTTT
TRBJ1-2 TRBV5-1 . . CASSLQGMNGYTF TGCGCCAGCAGCTTGCAGGGTATGAATGGCTACACCTTC
TRBJ1-1 TRBV7-9 . . CASLRNTEAFF TGTGCCAGCCTGAGGAACACTGAAGCTTTCTTT
TRBJ2-3 TRBV11-1 . TRBD2 CASTPGTSGDTQYF TGTGCCAGCACTCCCGGGACTAGCGGCGATACGCAGTATTTT
TRBJ2-1 TRBV21-1 . . CASRKPDSGTGSNNEQFF TGTGCCAGCAGAAAACCCGACTCCGGGACAGGGTCAAACAATGAGCAGTTCTTC
TRBJ1-1 TRBV18 . TRBD1 CASSPTGGTEAFF TGTGCCAGCTCACCAACAGGGGGCACTGAAGCTTTCTTT
TRBJ1-5 TRBV30 . TRBD1 CAWSPGQGYQPQHF TGTGCCTGGAGTCCAGGACAGGGCTATCAGCCCCAGCATTTT
TRBJ2-7 TRBV2 . . CASGRQLRYEQYF TGTGCCAGCGGCCGACAGCTCCGGTACGAGCAGTACTTC
TRBJ2-7 TRBV28 . TRBD2 CASRTSGTSPPEQYF TGTGCCAGTAGGACTAGCGGGACGTCCCCTCCCGAGCAGTACTTC
TRBJ2-2 TRBV28 . TRBD1 CASSTRDREVGELFF TGTGCCAGCAGTACCAGGGACAGGGAGGTCGGGGAGCTGTTTTTT
TRBJ2-5 TRBV11-2 . . CASSLALETQYF TGTGCCAGCAGCTTAGCACTAGAGACCCAGTACTTC
TRBJ2-5 TRBV4-1 . TRBD2 CASSRTSVGGDQETQYF TGCGCCAGCAGTAGGACTAGCGTAGGCGGTGACCAAGAGACCCAGTACTTC
TRBJ2-1 TRBV9 . TRBD1 CASSAGQGNNEQFF TGTGCCAGCAGCGCCGGACAGGGTAACAATGAGCAGTTCTTC
TRBJ2-3 TRBV5-5 . . CASMVFAISTDTQYF TGTGCCAGCATGGTTTTTGCGATTAGCACAGATACGCAGTATTTT
TRBJ2-2 TRBV3-1/TRBV3-2 . . CASSPKLGTGELFF TGTGCCAGCAGCCCTAAACTAGGCACCGGGGAGCTGTTTTTT
TRBJ2-7 TRBV5-1 . TRBD1 CASSLDPNYRGQTYEQYF TGCGCCAGCAGCTTGGACCCAAACTACAGGGGACAGACCTACGAGCAGTACTTC
TRBJ2-7 TRBV11-2 . . CASSSWLGPNYGKQYF TGTGCCAGCAGCTCGTGGTTGGGGCCGAATTACGGAAAGCAGTACTTC
TRBJ2-5 TRBV7-8 few TRBD1 CASSNDRGRLETQYF TGTGCCAGCAGCAACGACAGGGGGCGACTAGAGACCCAGTACTTC
TRBJ1-1 TRBV4-1 few . CASSQVGVMRRAEAFF TGCGCCAGCAGCCAAGTGGGAGTAATGCGGCGCGCTGAAGCTTTCTTT